The 27 T cell receptor beta chains presented below share a single source sample, sequenced in a study of CXCR3-negative and CXCR3-positive naive CD8 T cells (dated 2019 in TCRdb). These receptors' targets are unknown. The listed sequencing device is NextSeq 550. The Human TCR Profiling Kit (MiLaboratory) was used to make UMI-labeled 5' RACE TRB cDNA libraries. TCRdb reprocessed the reads, reporting each CDR3 protein sequence once and no DNA. The sample table holds about 51,000 distinct CDR3 sequences. The top ten hold about 0.5% of the sample. What the authors observed across the whole study: TRB CDR3s from CXCR3-positive naive cells showed higher hydrophobicity (lower Kidera factor 4), lower energy, and higher strength and volume indices than CXCR3-negative naive cells.

The sequenced sample was naive CXCR3+ CD8+ T cells from blood. This sample's cell subset or site label indicates: CD45RO-CCR7+CD27+CD95- naive CD8+ T cells expressing CXCR3 (TNR3+). The source of these receptors is a human donor in good health. Some clones in this sample may be carry-over from other donors' samples.

The chain combines TRBV19 with TRBJ2-1; the D call from TCRdb, TRBD1, cannot be confirmed without DNA. The CDR3 length is 15 residues. Germline loops: CDR1 LNHDA, CDR2 SQIVND (reference sequence). The CDR3 here is CASRTGPSSYNEQFF. Combining the CDR3 with reference TRBV19 and TRBJ2-1 gives the whole variable domain DGGITQSPKYLFRKEGQNVTLSCEQNLNHDAMYWYRQDPGQGLRLIYYSQIVNDFQKGDIAEGYSVSREKKESFPLTVTSAQKNPTAFYLCASRTGPSSYNEQFFGPGTRLTVL.

The V gene is TRBV28, the J gene TRBJ1-6; TCRdb reports TRBD1, a call that lacks DNA to check it against. Germline values: CDR1 MDHEN, CDR2 SYDVKM. This CDR3 is 13 amino acids long. This CDR3 is CASRTVYNSPLHF.

The chain couples TRBV6-5 to TRBJ2-1; with no DNA, the TCRdb D assignment of TRBD1 cannot be verified. This CDR3 comprises 17 residues. The V gene's germline CDR1 is MNHEY and CDR2 SVGAGI. The CDR3 region is CASRGWTGGASYNEQFF.

The rearrangement uses TRBV7-2 and TRBJ2-2. Germline-derived CDR1 and CDR2 are SGHTA and FQGNSA. CDR3 length: 14 amino acids. The CDR3 loop reads CASSLGGNTGELFF.

The chain couples TRBV6-4 to TRBJ1-6. The CDR3 is made up of 18 amino acids. Germline lookup yields CDR1 MRHNA and CDR2 SNTAGT. The CDR3 sequence: CASSEFFSPSSYNSPLHF.

The V and J genes are TRBV9 and TRBJ2-7; TCRdb returns TRBD2, unconfirmable since there is no DNA. The CDR3 has 14 residues. Germline V CDR1 and CDR2: SGDLS, YYNGEE. This chain's CDR3 is CASSVGSGDYEQYF.

The chain has TRBV7-2 and TRBJ2-7. The germline CDR1 and CDR2 sequences are SGHTA and FQGNSA. The CDR3 runs to 12 residues. This CDR3 is CASGTVIYEQYF.

The chain links TRBV27 to TRBJ2-1; as DNA is missing, the TRBD2 call by TCRdb cannot be tested. The CDR3 runs to 15 residues. Germline V CDR1 and CDR2: MNHEY, SMNVEV (reference sequence). CDR3 in amino acids: CASSFRAGGYNEQFF.

The chain employs TRBV13 and TRBJ2-1; the TRBD1 assignment by TCRdb is unverifiable without DNA. Germline V lookup: CDR1 PRHDT, CDR2 FYEKMQ (reference sequence). This CDR3 has 17 residues. CDR3 protein: CASSLGLGGGVYNEQFF.

The V call is TRBV4-3, the J call TRBJ1-2. This CDR3 spans 16 amino acids. Germline assignment: CDR1 LGHNA and CDR2 YSLEER. The CDR3 reads CASSQDWKGPSYGYTF.

This chain uses TRBV29-1 with TRBJ2-5; TCRdb calls TRBD2, which cannot be checked without DNA. The CDR3 contains 12 residues. Germline CDR1 and CDR2: SQVTM and ANQGSEA. The CDR3 spells CSVELLGETQYF.

The chain carries TRBV7-9 and TRBJ1-1. CDR1 and CDR2 from the germline V gene are SEHNR and FQNEAQ (reference sequence). The CDR3 covers 14 residues. The CDR3 here is CASSFLQRNTEAFF.

The V and J genes are TRBV12-3 or TRBV12-4 and TRBJ1-5. The CDR3 length is 13 residues. CDR3 region: CASSSGNNQPQHF.

The chain combines TRBV6-6 with TRBJ1-1. The CDR3 runs to 13 residues. CDR1 and CDR2 from the germline V gene are MNHNY and SVGAGI (reference sequence). CDR3: CASSYDQNTEAFF.

This chain joins TRBV6-2 or TRBV6-3 and TRBJ1-5; TCRdb's D call of TRBD1 is untestable without DNA. The CDR3 is 14 amino acids. Germline CDR1 MNHEY, CDR2 SVGEGT. CDR3 loop: CASSQPGGPQPQHF.

V is TRBV20-1 and J is TRBJ2-3; with no DNA, the TCRdb D assignment of TRBD1 cannot be verified. Germline assignment: CDR1 DFQATT and CDR2 SNEGSKA (reference sequence). This CDR3 spans 19 amino acids. The CDR3 is CSARDLPPTGTGGTDTQYF.

Here the CDR3 reads CASSVDRAGFYEQYF. The chain is built from TRBV7-9 and TRBJ2-7; lacking DNA, the TRBD1 call made by TCRdb goes unchecked. From germline, CDR1 is SEHNR and CDR2 FQNEAQ (reference sequence). The CDR3 contains 15 residues.

The V gene is TRBV18, the J gene TRBJ2-5; TCRdb lists TRBD1, though no DNA is available to test this call. CDR1 and CDR2 (germline): KGHSH, LQKENI. The CDR3 covers 16 residues. The CDR3 region is CASSPPYQGPQETQYF.

The chain recombines TRBV19 with TRBJ2-2. This CDR3 region has 16 residues. The germline V gene has CDR1 LNHDA and CDR2 SQIVND (reference sequence). This CDR3 reads CASSIDPFRGNGELFF.

This chain uses TRBV7-8 with TRBJ1-5. The CDR3 consists of 14 residues. The germline V gene encodes CDR1 SGHVS and CDR2 FQNEAQ. CDR3 protein: CASSNGRVGQPQHF.

The chain has TRBV7-9 and TRBJ2-7; checking the TCRdb D call of TRBD1 is not possible without DNA. Per the germline V gene, CDR1 is SEHNR and CDR2 is FQNEAQ (reference sequence). This CDR3 contains 16 residues. The CDR3 is CASSLLVGQGPYEQYF.

This chain uses TRBV28 with TRBJ2-4; TCRdb returns TRBD1, unconfirmable since there is no DNA. Germline CDR1 is MDHEN and CDR2 is SYDVKM. The CDR3 is 16 residues long. CDR3 residues: CASSPPPGVAKNIQYF.

This CDR3 is CASSGGLAVLDEQFF. The chain couples TRBV9 to TRBJ2-1; there is no DNA to check the TCRdb D call of TRBD2. Germline V gene sequence: CDR1 SGDLS, CDR2 YYNGEE. The CDR3 runs to 15 residues.

The chain employs TRBV7-3 and TRBJ2-5; TCRdb returns TRBD2, unconfirmable since there is no DNA. Germline V gene lookup returns CDR1 SGHTA and CDR2 FQGTGA. There are 16 residues in the CDR3. The CDR3 loop reads CASSLTLGGAGETQYF.

The rearrangement uses TRBV12-3 or TRBV12-4 and TRBJ1-5. The CDR3 length is 12 residues. The CDR3 reads CASSLGVQPQHF.

The chain uses TRBV21-1 and TRBJ2-4; the TCRdb D gene call, TRBD1, has no DNA to confirm it. TRBV21-1 is noted as a pseudogene. The CDR3 covers 15 residues. CDR3 protein: CASSKEVRAGNIQYF.

This chain joins TRBV7-9 and TRBJ1-6; the D call of TRBD1 rests on TCRdb alone, since no DNA is present to check it. The germline gives CDR1 SEHNR, CDR2 FQNEAQ (reference sequence). The CDR3 extends over 17 amino acids. The CDR3 is CASSPTPGQANNSPLHF. Complete variable domain (other parts from reference TRBV7-9 and TRBJ1-6): DTGVSQNPRHKITKRGQNVTFRCDPISEHNRLYWYRQTLGQGPEFLTYFQNEAQLEKSRLLSDRFSAERPKGSFSTLEIQRTEQGDSAMYLCASSPTPGQANNSPLHFGNGTRLTVT.